Below are 29 T cell receptor beta chains sequenced from a single sample in a study of cytomegalovirus exposure and HLA in healthy donors. Use of 60 Vbeta and 13 Jbeta primers characterized the PCR. Sequenced by immunoSEQ multiplex PCR; TCRdb stores in-frame clones only, minus some. The sample consists of 150,000 to 200,000 clones, 79% of them appearing once. Sequencing was done on a sample of PBMCs. These receptors originate from a woman aged 30 to 39 in good health and CMV-seropositive.

The chain carries TRBV7-9 and TRBJ1-4; TRBD1 matches 8 bases. The CDR3 covers 12 residues. Losses at the gene ends were 7 bases for V and 12 bases for J; bases not matched to a gene: 7. CDR1 and CDR2 (germline): SEHNR, FQNEAQ (reference sequence). The DNA for the CDR3 is TGTGCCAGCAACGACCCGACAGGGGAACTGTTTTTT. Translated: CASNDPTGELFF.

This clone was counted a few times. The rearrangement links TRBV14 to TRBJ2-3, with 12 bases identical to TRBD1. The CDR3 runs 16 residues. With V trimmed by 5 bases and J by 4 bases, 7 bases remained unmatched. From germline, CDR1 is SGHDN and CDR2 FVKESK. CDR3 in amino acids: CASSFRDRGPADTQYF. The CDR3 nucleotides read TGTGCCAGCAGCTTCCGGGACAGGGGGCCGGCAGATACGCAGTATTTT.

To note about this clone: This CDR3 is also generated by other DNA sequences in the sample. This rearrangement joins TRBV6-5 to TRBJ2-5; 12 bases map to TRBD2. This CDR3 spans 14 amino acids. The germline V gene has CDR1 MNHEY and CDR2 SVGAGI. V shed 6 bases, J shed 3 bases, and the junction held 2 bases outside the gene matches. The CDR3 loop is CASRRLAGEETQYF. As DNA, the CDR3 is TGTGCCAGCAGAAGACTAGCGGGGGAAGAGACCCAGTACTTC.

The V call is TRBV7-2, the J call TRBJ2-3; 9 nucleotides align to TRBD2. CDR1 SGHTA and CDR2 FQGNSA come from the germline V gene. J lost 4 bases, V lost 2 bases, and 4 bases had no gene match. The CDR3 is 15 residues long. In DNA, the CDR3 is TGTGCCAGCAGCTTATTGCGGGGGGGCGCAGATACGCAGTATTTT. Its protein is CASSLLRGGADTQYF.

The chain links TRBV5-6 to TRBJ1-2; D gene uncertain. Trimming pared 0 bases from V and 5 bases from J, leaving 5 bases between. Germline CDR1 SGHDT, CDR2 YYEEEE. There are 12 residues in the CDR3. The CDR3 spells CASSLESYGYTF. The CDR3 nucleotides are TGTGCCAGCAGCTTGGAATCGTATGGCTACACCTTC.

The chain has TRBV6-5 and TRBJ1-5; 7 bases agree with TRBD1. CDR3 size: 13 residues. Germline CDR1 reads MNHEY; CDR2 reads SVGAGI. The junction had 3 bases not matched to a gene; V was cut back by 8 bases and J by 2 bases. The CDR3 DNA reads as TGTGCCAGCTACAGGGGACGCAATCAGCCCCAGCATTTT. Translation: CASYRGRNQPQHF.

The V and J genes are TRBV5-6 and TRBJ2-5, with TRBD2 matching over 7 bases. The CDR3 extends over 14 amino acids. Germline CDR1 is SGHDT and CDR2 is YYEEEE. The trim removed 2 bases at V and 5 bases at J, leaving 6 bases unmatched. The DNA of the CDR3 is TGTGCCAGCAGCTTAACTAGCGTCTCGGAGACCCAGTACTTC. Amino acids: CASSLTSVSETQYF.

This chain uses TRBV29-1 with TRBJ2-1; perhaps TRBD2 as D (6 bases). Germline CDR1 reads SQVTM; CDR2 reads ANQGSEA. Trimming took off 3 bases at V and 2 bases at J, with 11 bases between the two ends. The CDR3 sequence is 14 residues long. In DNA, the CDR3 is TGCAGCGTTGATTTCCGGAGGGCCTACAATGAGCAGTTCTTC. As protein: CSVDFRRAYNEQFF.

This clone was picked up one time. This sequence joins TRBV10-3 and TRBJ1-6; a possible D gene is TRBD1 (5 bases). This CDR3 contains 12 residues. The germline V gene encodes CDR1 ENHRY and CDR2 SYGVKD. Deletions cut 8 bases from V and 7 bases from J, with 9 bases between. The chain's CDR3 is CAIGGGNSPLHF. The CDR3 DNA follows: TGTGCCATCGGGGGGGGGAATTCACCCCTCCACTTT.

The chain combines TRBV7-9 with TRBJ2-2; 8 nucleotides align to TRBD1. This CDR3 comprises 15 residues. V shed 3 bases, J shed 4 bases, and the junction held 4 bases outside the gene matches. Germline values: CDR1 SEHNR, CDR2 FQNEAQ (reference sequence). As DNA, the CDR3 is TGTGCCAGCAGCTTCAGGGGGCAAGGCACCGGGGAGCTGTTTTTT. The encoded protein is CASSFRGQGTGELFF.

The rearrangement uses TRBV6-1 and TRBJ2-2, with 9 bases lining up with TRBD2. Looked up from germline, CDR1 is MNHNS and CDR2 is SASEGT. The CDR3 is made up of 14 amino acids. The ends lost 6 bases at V and 7 bases at J; junction bases unmatched: 6. CDR3 region: CASSLAGTGGELFF. CDR3 bases: TGTGCCAGCAGCCTAGCGGGGACCGGCGGGGAGCTGTTTTTT.

J is TRBJ1-2 and V is TRBV9; 8 bases map to TRBD1. This CDR3 is 15 amino acids long. V shed 0 bases, J shed 6 bases, and the junction held 7 bases outside the gene matches. Germline loops: CDR1 SGDLS, CDR2 YYNGEE. CDR3 protein: CASSVETGGMDGYTF. The CDR3 DNA reads as TGTGCCAGCAGCGTAGAAACAGGGGGTATGGATGGCTACACCTTC.

This chain joins TRBV6-5 and TRBJ1-4; 9 nucleotides match TRBD1. V lost 4 bases to trimming and J lost 2 bases; unmatched junction nucleotides: 5. The CDR3 has 16 residues. From germline, CDR1 is MNHEY and CDR2 SVGAGI. In DNA form, the CDR3 reads TGTGCCAGCAGTTTACAGGGGGCGCAGACTAATGAAAAACTGTTTTTT. It codes for CASSLQGAQTNEKLFF.

The chain has TRBV29-1 and TRBJ2-1; D is perhaps TRBD1 (6 bases). Trimming left V 6 bases short and J 10 bases short, with 16 bases between. The V gene's germline CDR1 is SQVTM and CDR2 ANQGSEA. The CDR3 spans 12 residues. CDR3 residues: CSVVIQGDEQFF. The CDR3 DNA reads TGCAGCGTAGTTATACAGGGTGACGAGCAGTTCTTC.

This chain links TRBV29-1 with TRBJ1-2, with 10 bases fitting TRBD1. Trimming at V came to 4 bases and at J to 13 bases, leaving 15 bases not matched to a gene. The CDR3 consists of 14 residues. CDR1 and CDR2 from the germline V gene are SQVTM and ANQGSEA. This CDR3 reads CSVVPVGTGDVSTF. CDR3 nucleotide sequence: TGCAGCGTTGTTCCTGTAGGGACAGGGGATGTCTCCACCTTC.

J is TRBJ1-2 and V is TRBV25-1; D is possibly TRBD1 (5 bases). Trimming took off 3 bases at V and 2 bases at J, with 7 bases between the two ends. Germline loops: CDR1 MGHDK, CDR2 SYGVNS. This CDR3 spans 13 amino acids. The CDR3 loop reads CASSDWGNYGYTF. CDR3 nucleotides: TGTGCCAGCAGTGATTGGGGCAACTATGGCTACACCTTC.

This chain uses TRBV5-6 with TRBJ2-5; TRBD1 matches at 7 bases. This CDR3 is built from 15 residues. Germline V gene sequence: CDR1 SGHDT, CDR2 YYEEEE. V lost 0 bases and J lost 3; bases outside the gene matches: 5. CDR3 protein: CASSLVGTAEETQYF. CDR3 bases: TGTGCCAGCAGCTTGGTTGGGACAGCAGAAGAGACCCAGTACTTC.

This chain links TRBV11-2 with TRBJ2-7; 7 positions agree with TRBD2. The V gene end was trimmed by 10 bases and the J gene end by 1 base; junction bases not matched to a gene: 7. The CDR3 spans 13 residues. CDR1 is SGHAT, CDR2 FQNNGV, per germline. The CDR3 DNA is TGTGCCACCCTTAGCGGGCGATCCTACGAGCAGTACTTC. It translates to CATLSGRSYEQYF.

This rearrangement joins TRBV18 to TRBJ1-2, with 8 positions matching TRBD1. V lost 3 bases, J lost 4 bases, and 7 bases stayed unmatched. CDR3 size: 15 residues. Germline V gene sequence: CDR1 KGHSH, CDR2 LQKENI. CDR3 sequence: CASSPTTGEAYGYTF. The CDR3 coding sequence is TGTGCCAGCTCACCGACGACAGGGGAAGCCTATGGCTACACCTTC.

The V gene is TRBV10-3, the J gene TRBJ1-2; the D is unclear. The CDR3 runs 14 residues. Trimming took 5 bases from V and 8 from J, leaving 18 bases between them. The germline CDR1 and CDR2 sequences are ENHRY and SYGVKD. CDR3 sequence: CAISRTPGYEGYTF. The CDR3 nucleotides are TGTGCCATCAGTCGTACTCCGGGGTACGAGGGCTACACCTTC.

This chain links TRBV5-1 with TRBJ2-7, with TRBD2 as a possible D gene (6 bases). This CDR3 comprises 13 residues. The germline V and J ends were trimmed by 4 bases and 5 bases, with 13 bases remaining between them. The germline V gene has CDR1 SGHRS and CDR2 YFSETQ. CDR3 nucleotides: TGCGCCAGCAGCCCGTCGGGGGACCACGAGCAGTACTTC. Its protein is CASSPSGDHEQYF.

This clone was counted between two and nine times. J is TRBJ2-1 and V is TRBV6-6; 7 nucleotides align to TRBD2. With 3 bases clipped from V and 2 bases from J, the junction kept 7 bases outside the gene matches. Germline V lookup: CDR1 MNHNY, CDR2 SVGAGI (reference sequence). The CDR3 extends over 16 amino acids. In DNA, the CDR3 is TGTGCCAGCAGTTATCGAGGGGAGGGACCCTACAATGAGCAGTTCTTC. Translated: CASSYRGEGPYNEQFF.

The chain has TRBV7-8 and TRBJ1-1; TRBD1 might be the D (5 bases). Trimming pared 0 bases from V and 0 bases from J, leaving 17 bases between. Germline CDR1 SGHVS, CDR2 FQNEAQ. The CDR3 has 18 residues. Here the CDR3 reads CASSLARFGGRVNTEAFF. CDR3 DNA sequence: TGTGCCAGCAGCTTAGCGCGGTTCGGGGGGAGGGTGAACACTGAAGCTTTCTTT.

This clone was seen a single time. V gene TRBV27 combines with J gene TRBJ2-3; 8 positions match TRBD2. CDR1 is MNHEY, CDR2 SMNVEV, per germline (reference sequence). Trimming cost V 5 bases and J 0 bases; bases outside gene matches: 4. The CDR3 contains 15 residues. In DNA, the CDR3 is TGTGCCAGCAGTAGAGCGGGAGATAGCACAGATACGCAGTATTTT. As protein: CASSRAGDSTDTQYF.

The rearrangement links TRBV5-1 to TRBJ2-5, with 10 bases identical to TRBD2. J was trimmed by 4 bases and V by 4 bases; bases with no gene match: 10. Germline CDR1 SGHRS, CDR2 YFSETQ. This CDR3 is 16 amino acids long. CDR3 nucleotide sequence: TGCGCCAGCAGCCATAATAGCGGGGGGTTTGTAGAGACCCAGTACTTC. Amino acid sequence: CASSHNSGGFVETQYF.

For this clone: This sequence is one base from a far larger clone and is likely a read error. This sequence joins TRBV7-9 and TRBJ2-5, with TRBD2 as a possible D gene (6 bases). The CDR3 length is 16 residues. The germline V gene has CDR1 SEHNR and CDR2 FQNEAQ (reference sequence). CDR3 region: CSSSLASQRTKRTQYF. In DNA form, the CDR3 reads TGTTCCAGCAGCTTAGCGAGTCAGAGGACTAAGCGGACCCAGTACTTC.

The CDR3 loop is CASSIGGLGEQFF. CDR3 bases: TGTGCCAGTAGTATAGGGGGGCTGGGGGAGCAGTTCTTC. The genes are TRBV19 and TRBJ2-1; tentative D call: TRBD1 (6 bases). The CDR3 sequence is 13 residues long. Germline assignment: CDR1 LNHDA and CDR2 SQIVND (reference sequence). Trimming took off 1 base at V and 10 bases at J, with 11 bases between the two ends.

This clone was observed once. The junction does not match germline at one end; this may be a read error. This chain connects TRBV7-9 to TRBJ1-1; tentatively, D is TRBD1 (5 bases). This CDR3 contains 13 residues. Germline lookup yields CDR1 SEHNR and CDR2 FQNEAQ (reference sequence). CDR3 sequence: CSSSGKGHTEAFF. The CDR3 coding sequence is TGTTCCAGCAGCGGGAAGGGGCACACTGAAGCTTTCTTT.

The genes are TRBV27 and TRBJ2-7; 7 bases are a match to TRBD2. The CDR3 sequence is 15 residues long. V lost 6 bases to trimming and J lost 7 bases; unmatched junction nucleotides: 15. Germline V gene lookup returns CDR1 MNHEY and CDR2 SMNVEV (reference sequence). CDR3 protein: CASSPGGGPFGEQYF. The DNA for the CDR3 is TGTGCCAGCAGCCCTGGGGGGGGACCCTTTGGTGAGCAGTACTTC.